This T cell receptor beta chain derives from a study of identical twins. This clonotype was picked up many times. TCRdb independently ran MiXCR on the 5' RACE reads; one entry per CDR3 protein. The table lists 200,000 to 300,000 distinct CDR3 sequences, roughly 13% of them singletons. These data also featured in a second study, about yellow fever vaccine responses in identical twins.

This clonotype was obtained from a woman between 18 and 29 years old in good health. The material sequenced was memory (CD45RO+) T cells sorted from blood.

DNA for the CDR3: TGTGCCACCAGCAGAGATACATATGGCTACACCTTC. This gives the protein CATSRDTYGYTF. V usage is TRBV15 and J usage is TRBJ1-2; D is unclear. CDR1 is LNHNV, CDR2 YYDKDF, per germline (reference sequence). This CDR3 has 12 residues. V was pared by 0 bases and J by 5 bases, with 4 bases between. Variable domain in full (rest from reference TRBV15 and TRBJ1-2): DAMVIQNPRYQVTQFGKPVTLSCSQTLNHNVMYWYQQKSSQAPKLLFHYYDKDFNNEADTPDNFQSRRPNTSFCFLDIRSPGLGDTAMYLCATSRDTYGYTFGSGTRLTVV.